Shown below are 28 T cell receptor beta chains from a single sample sequenced in a study of T cells in Graves' hyperthyroidism and ophthalmopathy. TCR beta CDR3 sequences were amplified from RNA transcripts. A set of HTBI primers served as the primers for a first-round RT-PCR of the TCR CDR3. TCRdb reanalysed the multiplex PCR reads using MiXCR and keeps one entry per CDR3 protein. The sample contains hundreds of thousands of distinct CDR3 sequences, about 45% of which appear only once. Sequencing used peripheral blood or thyroid tissue (not recorded which). The receptors stem from a woman aged 18-29 years with Graves' hyperthyroidism.

A note on this clonotype: Germline is not matched at one junction end, which may reflect a read error. The CDR3 bases are TGTGCCACCAGTGATTCCCAGGCCTCGGACACCAACCACCCCCACCCTTTT. Its translation: CATSDSQASDTNHPHPF. The chain joins TRBV24-1 to TRBJ1-4; TRBD1 is a possible D gene (5 bases). CDR1 KGHDR and CDR2 SFDVKD come from the germline V gene. The CDR3 consists of 17 residues.

The chain is built from TRBV24-1 and TRBJ2-2, with 8 bases matching TRBD2. CDR1 KGHDR and CDR2 SFDVKD come from the germline V gene. V shed 1 base, J shed 3 bases, and the junction held 6 bases outside the gene matches. This CDR3 is built from 17 residues. The CDR3 spells CATSDFGGDTYTGELFF. CDR3 DNA sequence: TGTGCCACCAGTGATTTCGGGGGGGACACTTACACCGGGGAGCTGTTTTTT.

The rearrangement joins TRBV29-1 to TRBJ1-2; a weak D match, TRBD1 (5 bases). Trimming removed 4 bases from V and 8 bases from J, with 11 bases in between. Per the germline V gene, CDR1 is SQVTM and CDR2 is ANQGSEA. The CDR3 has 11 residues. CDR3 sequence reads: CSVGQGRGYTF. The CDR3 region has the DNA TGCAGCGTTGGGCAGGGCCGCGGCTACACCTTC.

This clonotype was counted only a few times. This rearrangement joins TRBV20-1 to TRBJ2-7; a weak D match, TRBD1 (5 bases). Germline V gene data show CDR1 as DFQATT and CDR2 as SNEGSKA (reference sequence). V lost 1 base, J lost 2 bases, and 9 bases lay in between. The CDR3 covers 13 residues. Here the CDR3 DNA reads TGCAGTGCTAGAGGGGGCACCGCCTACGAGCAGTACTTC. Translated: CSARGGTAYEQYF.

The J gene is TRBJ2-2, the V gene TRBV12-3 or TRBV12-4; D is possibly TRBD1 (5 bases). V was pared by 5 bases and J by 4 bases, with 14 bases between. This CDR3 region has 15 residues. The CDR3 loop is CASSRQIPATGELFF. The CDR3, as DNA: TGTGCCAGCAGTAGACAGATCCCGGCCACCGGGGAGCTGTTTTTT.

The chain links TRBV7-4 to TRBJ2-7; the match to TRBD2 covers 12 bases. CDR1 SGHVT and CDR2 SQSDAQ come from the germline V gene. The CDR3 loop spans 15 amino acids. The junction had 9 bases not matched to a gene; V was cut back by 9 bases and J by 3 bases. CDR3 in amino acids: CASSTGLAGLYEQYF. The CDR3 bases are TGTGCCAGTAGCACCGGACTAGCGGGACTCTACGAGCAGTACTTC.

The chain combines TRBV29-1 with TRBJ2-7; 8 nucleotides agree with TRBD1. Germline lookup yields CDR1 SQVTM and CDR2 ANQGSEA. Trimming at V came to 7 bases and at J to 4 bases, leaving 9 bases not matched to a gene. The CDR3 contains 13 residues. CDR3: CSGRQGIGYEQYF. The CDR3, as DNA: TGCAGCGGACGACAGGGGATCGGGTACGAGCAGTACTTC.

This clonotype was seen a handful of times. V is TRBV7-8 and J is TRBJ2-5; D is uncertain. The CDR3 sequence is 16 residues long. Germline V gene sequence: CDR1 SGHVS, CDR2 FQNEAQ. V lost 1 base and J lost 6, with 18 bases in between. This chain's CDR3 is CASSLEYSYLLKTQYF. DNA of the CDR3: TGTGCCAGCAGCTTAGAGTATAGCTACCTTCTGAAGACCCAGTACTTC.

The gene calls are TRBV5-4 and TRBJ2-7; 8 nucleotides match TRBD2. The CDR3 totals 14 residues. The trim removed 1 base at V and 3 bases at J, leaving 3 bases unmatched. Germline V lookup: CDR1 SGHNT, CDR2 YYREEE (reference sequence). In DNA form, the CDR3 reads TGTGCCAGCAGCTTGATTAGCGGGAACTACGAGCAGTACTTC. Translation: CASSLISGNYEQYF.

The V and J genes are TRBV29-1 and TRBJ1-1; possible D gene TRBD1, 5 bases. The germline V gene encodes CDR1 SQVTM and CDR2 ANQGSEA. CDR3 size: 11 residues. V lost 1 base and J 11 bases, leaving 11 bases between the germline ends. This chain's CDR3 is CSVEVPGVAFF. The CDR3 DNA is TGCAGCGTTGAAGTTCCGGGGGTGGCTTTCTTT.

This clonotype was counted a single time. J is TRBJ1-4 and V is TRBV7-2; 7 bases are shared with TRBD1. Germline V lookup: CDR1 SGHTA, CDR2 FQGNSA. This CDR3 spans 16 amino acids. Losses at the gene ends were 1 base for V and 4 bases for J; bases not matched to a gene: 6. DNA for the CDR3: TGTGCCAGCAGCTTAGGAGGGAACAGGGGTAATGAAAAACTGTTTTTT. Residues: CASSLGGNRGNEKLFF.

This rearrangement joins TRBV24-1 to TRBJ2-5, with unresolved D. V lost 12 bases and J 5 bases, leaving 18 bases between the germline ends. The CDR3 contains 13 residues. Per the germline V gene, CDR1 is KGHDR and CDR2 is SFDVKD. This chain's CDR3 is CAWSFRKPETQYF. CDR3 DNA sequence: TGTGCCTGGAGTTTTCGGAAACCCGAGACCCAGTACTTC.

This clonotype has more than one count but fewer than ten. The genes are TRBV7-3 and TRBJ2-5; maybe TRBD2 (5 bases). V gave up 1 base and J gave up 5 bases, with 11 bases separating them. Germline values: CDR1 SGHTA, CDR2 FQGTGA. The CDR3 runs to 14 residues. CDR3 amino acids: CASSLMGESETQYF. The CDR3, as DNA: TGTGCCAGCAGCTTAATGGGAGAATCGGAGACCCAGTACTTC.

The J gene is TRBJ2-7, the V gene TRBV20-1; possible D gene TRBD2, 5 bases. Trimming pared 0 bases from V and 4 bases from J, leaving 16 bases between. The germline V gene encodes CDR1 DFQATT and CDR2 SNEGSKA (reference sequence). This CDR3 has 15 residues. Written as DNA, the CDR3 is TGCAGTGCTAGAGATGAGAGGGATCTTGGATACGAGCAGTACTTC. Protein sequence: CSARDERDLGYEQYF.

The V gene is TRBV7-2, the J gene TRBJ1-2; 7 nucleotides align to TRBD1. J was trimmed by 1 base and V by 0 bases; bases with no gene match: 2. This CDR3 is 15 amino acids long. Germline loops: CDR1 SGHTA, CDR2 FQGNSA. In nucleotides, the CDR3 is TGTGCCAGCAGCTTAGCACAGGGGTATAACTATGGCTACACCTTC. This sequence encodes CASSLAQGYNYGYTF.

This chain links TRBV29-1 with TRBJ1-2; 8 bases map to TRBD1. Germline-derived CDR1 and CDR2 are SQVTM and ANQGSEA. The junction had 6 bases not matched to a gene; V was cut back by 4 bases and J by 2 bases. CDR3 length equals 14 residues. Here the CDR3 reads CSVVIQGVNYGYTF. Here the CDR3 DNA reads TGCAGCGTTGTAATACAGGGGGTCAACTATGGCTACACCTTC. Full variable domain (rest looked up from reference TRBV29-1 and TRBJ1-2): SAVISQKPSRDICQRGTSLTIQCQVDSQVTMMFWYRQQPGQSLTLIATANQGSEATYESGFVIDKFPISRPNLTFSTLTVSNMSPEDSSIYLCSVVIQGVNYGYTFGSGTRLTVV.

The genes are TRBV9 and TRBJ2-2; D is unresolved. V was trimmed by 1 base and J by 1 base, leaving 8 bases between them. The CDR3 loop spans 15 amino acids. The V gene's germline CDR1 is SGDLS and CDR2 YYNGEE. The CDR3 here is CASSVLGRNTGELFF. For the CDR3, the DNA is TGTGCCAGCAGCGTATTAGGACGGAACACCGGGGAGCTGTTTTTT.

Details on this clonotype: The junction departs from germline at one end; a sequencing error may be responsible. The rearrangement links TRBV7-9 to TRBJ2-7; D call uncertain. The CDR3 length is 14 residues. Germline values: CDR1 SEHNR, CDR2 FQNEAQ (reference sequence). The CDR3 region has the DNA TGCGCCAGCAGCCCAATTTTAACCTACTACGAGCAGTACTTC. Protein sequence: CASSPILTYYEQYF.

The genes are TRBV2 and TRBJ1-2, with 7 bases lining up with TRBD1. CDR1 is SNHLY and CDR2 is FYNNEI in the germline V gene. With 5 bases clipped from V and 8 bases from J, the junction kept 8 bases outside the gene matches. The CDR3 totals 13 residues. Written as DNA, the CDR3 is TGTGCCAGCAGTCTACAGGGGTATACGGGCTACACCTTC. Protein: CASSLQGYTGYTF.

The chain links TRBV6-4 to TRBJ2-3, with TRBD2 matching 7 bases. CDR3 length equals 13 residues. Germline V CDR1 and CDR2: MRHNA, SNTAGT. With 6 bases clipped from V and 5 bases from J, the junction kept 5 bases outside the gene matches. CDR3 region: CASSGLVRDTQYF. Written as DNA, the CDR3 is TGTGCCAGCAGCGGACTAGTCAGAGATACGCAGTATTTT.

This clonotype was detected ten times or more. The chain recombines TRBV10-3 with TRBJ1-1; D call uncertain. Germline lookup yields CDR1 ENHRY and CDR2 SYGVKD. V was shortened by 0 bases and J by 2 bases, with 7 bases between the two germline ends. The CDR3 has 14 residues. The CDR3 loop reads CAISESMTNTEAFF. The CDR3 region has the DNA TGTGCCATCAGTGAGTCGATGACTAACACTGAAGCTTTCTTT.

In its sample, this clonotype was seen a few times. The chain combines TRBV7-2 with TRBJ2-5; possible D gene TRBD1, 5 bases. The ends were cut back, 6 bases at V and 1 base at J, with 9 bases in the middle. The CDR3 contains 13 residues. Germline V CDR1 and CDR2: SGHTA, FQGNSA. The CDR3 sequence is CASSTGFQETQYF. CDR3 bases: TGTGCCAGCAGTACAGGTTTCCAAGAGACCCAGTACTTC.

This rearrangement joins TRBV20-1 to TRBJ2-5; D is undetermined. The V gene's germline CDR1 is DFQATT and CDR2 SNEGSKA (reference sequence). The CDR3 covers 9 residues. Written as DNA, the CDR3 is TGCAGCCAACGGGAGACCCAGTACTTC. Protein sequence: CSQRETQYF.

To note about this clonotype: Since no conserved phenylalanine or tryptophan closes the CDR3, a read error is the likely cause. The chain uses TRBV7-8 and TRBJ1-5, with TRBD1 as a possible D gene (6 bases). V lost 0 bases and J 8 bases, leaving 8 bases between the germline ends. The CDR3 spans 13 residues. CDR1 is SGHVS and CDR2 is FQNEAQ in the germline V gene. The DNA of the CDR3 is TGTGCCAGCAGCTTAGCAAACAGGGAGCCCCAGCATTGT. It encodes CASSLANREPQHC.

J is TRBJ1-5 and V is TRBV7-9; D is perhaps TRBD1 (5 bases). The CDR3 is 14 amino acids. The ends were cut back, 5 bases at V and 7 bases at J, with 15 bases in the middle. Germline V gene sequence: CDR1 SEHNR, CDR2 FQNEAQ (reference sequence). CDR3 sequence: CASSTTGTVQPQHF. CDR3 bases: TGTGCCAGCAGCACAACCGGGACGGTACAGCCCCAGCATTTT.

This chain uses TRBV7-2 with TRBJ2-7, with TRBD2 matching over 11 bases. The CDR3 is 16 amino acids. V dropped 5 bases and J dropped 1; count of bases not matched to a gene: 7. Germline lookup yields CDR1 SGHTA and CDR2 FQGNSA. CDR3 coding DNA: TGTGCCAGCAGCAAAAGACTAGCGGGAACTTCCTACGAGCAGTACTTC. Amino acid sequence: CASSKRLAGTSYEQYF.

The V and J genes are TRBV20-1 and TRBJ1-4, with a possible D match to TRBD1 (6 bases). This CDR3 has 13 residues. In germline, CDR1 is DFQATT, CDR2 SNEGSKA (reference sequence). With 6 bases removed from V and 7 bases from J, the gap between germline ends came to 15 bases. This chain's CDR3 is CSAVGGGREKLFF. The DNA for the CDR3 is TGCAGTGCGGTAGGGGGTGGGCGTGAAAAACTGTTTTTT.

In the case of this clonotype: One base away lies a much larger clone, so this may be a sequencing read error. The rearrangement uses TRBV7-9 and TRBJ1-1; no reliable D call. The CDR3 contains 12 residues. Germline V lookup: CDR1 SEHNR, CDR2 FQNEAQ (reference sequence). Written as DNA, the CDR3 is TGTGCCAGCAGCTTAACCGGATTAGAAGTTTTCTTT. This gives the protein CASSLTGLEVFF.